Reported below is one TCR beta chain. Its antigen is still unknown. This sample is part of a study of blood T cells in healthy people across ages. Study observations and caveats: Strong correlation linked observed beta diversity and percent naive T cells. Shifts in expanded clonotypes may have been confounded by donor CMV status, which was unknown. Comparison with aged donors showed that long-lived donors had more naive CD4+ cells and higher diversity.

Per germline, CDR1 SQVTM and CDR2 ANQGSEA. V gave up 0 bases and J gave up 5 bases, with 15 bases separating them. This CDR3 is built from 15 residues. A J-beta primer mix and a sample-barcoded 5' primer were used in a second PCR of roughly 6 to 12 cycles. Per sample, CDR3-containing paired-end reads numbered at least 2.5 million. TCRdb called the 5' RACE reads again in MiXCR, with one record for every CDR3 protein. Of around 800,000 distinct CDR3 sequences in the sample, around 62% were seen once. The chain carries TRBV29-1 and TRBJ2-3; D may correspond to TRBD1 or TRBD2 (5 bases each). Material: blood. This sequence originates from a man aged 25-45 years in good health. For the CDR3, the DNA is TGCAGCGTTGAAGAAGATGAGGGGCGAGGAGATACGCAGTATTTT. This gives the protein CSVEEDEGRGDTQYF.